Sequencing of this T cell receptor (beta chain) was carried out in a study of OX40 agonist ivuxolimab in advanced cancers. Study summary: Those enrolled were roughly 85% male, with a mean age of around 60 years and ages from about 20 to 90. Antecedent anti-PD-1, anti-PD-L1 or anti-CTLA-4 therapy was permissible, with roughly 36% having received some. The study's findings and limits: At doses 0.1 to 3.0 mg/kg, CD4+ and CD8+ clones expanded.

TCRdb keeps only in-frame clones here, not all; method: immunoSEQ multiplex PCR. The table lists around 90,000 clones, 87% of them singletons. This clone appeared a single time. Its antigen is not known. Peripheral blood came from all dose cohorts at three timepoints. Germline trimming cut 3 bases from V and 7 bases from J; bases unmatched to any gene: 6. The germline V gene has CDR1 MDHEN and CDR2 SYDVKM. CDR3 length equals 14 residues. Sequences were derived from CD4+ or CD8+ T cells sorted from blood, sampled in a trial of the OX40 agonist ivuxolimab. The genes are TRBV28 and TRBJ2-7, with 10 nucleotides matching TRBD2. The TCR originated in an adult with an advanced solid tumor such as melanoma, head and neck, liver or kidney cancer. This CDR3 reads CASSFLAGVGEQYF. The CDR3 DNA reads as TGTGCCAGCAGTTTCCTAGCGGGAGTGGGGGAGCAGTACTTC.